This T cell receptor (beta chain) is drawn from a study of CD8 T cells in Susac syndrome. The study, taken as a whole, reports: The relatively small number of individuals in the TCR sequencing and HLA analysis was acknowledged by the study.

The multiple sclerosis control cohort comprised treatment-naive individuals presenting with stable or active relapsing-remitting disease. CDR3 length equals 15 residues. Trimming removed 1 base from V and 5 bases from J, with 15 bases in between. Germline-derived CDR1 and CDR2 are SGHNT and YYREEE (reference sequence). In regard to this clonotype: What it binds is not known.

Random hexamers primed reverse transcription of about 0.45 to 1 ug RNA. An immunoSEQ multiplex PCR amplified TCR beta CDR3 over 54 Vbeta and 13 Jbeta. TCRdb reprocessed the immunoSEQ multiplex PCR reads via MiXCR and lists one record per CDR3 protein. Of around 200,000 distinct CDR3 sequences in the sample, over 90% were seen once. The V call is TRBV5-4, the J call TRBJ1-2; D not resolved. Input material: CD4+ T cells from PBMCs. The clonotype was recovered from a human donor with multiple sclerosis. The CDR3 loop is CASSLKSDSFYGYTF. CDR3 DNA: TGTGCCAGCAGCTTGAAGTCAGACTCTTTTTATGGCTACACCTTC.